This note documents a single T cell receptor beta chain sequence. The CDR3 loop spans 14 amino acids. Germline-derived CDR1 and CDR2 are MNHEY and SMNVEV (reference sequence). Trimming cost V 5 bases and J 4 bases, with 12 bases left between them. The data stem from a study of OX40 agonist ivuxolimab in advanced cancers. Produced via immunoSEQ multiplex PCR; TCRdb's table is partial and in-frame only. Of 65,000 to 80,000 clones listed, around 90% are singletons. The starting material was CD4+ or CD8+ T cells sorted from blood, obtained in a trial of the OX40 agonist ivuxolimab. This TCR came from an adult with an advanced solid tumor such as melanoma, head and neck, liver or kidney cancer. J is TRBJ1-5 and V is TRBV27, with a tentative D call TRBD1 (6 bases). The CDR3 coding sequence is TGTGCCAGCAGTCCTCTAAGGGGGAATCAGCCCCAGCATTTT. This codes for CASSPLRGNQPQHF.